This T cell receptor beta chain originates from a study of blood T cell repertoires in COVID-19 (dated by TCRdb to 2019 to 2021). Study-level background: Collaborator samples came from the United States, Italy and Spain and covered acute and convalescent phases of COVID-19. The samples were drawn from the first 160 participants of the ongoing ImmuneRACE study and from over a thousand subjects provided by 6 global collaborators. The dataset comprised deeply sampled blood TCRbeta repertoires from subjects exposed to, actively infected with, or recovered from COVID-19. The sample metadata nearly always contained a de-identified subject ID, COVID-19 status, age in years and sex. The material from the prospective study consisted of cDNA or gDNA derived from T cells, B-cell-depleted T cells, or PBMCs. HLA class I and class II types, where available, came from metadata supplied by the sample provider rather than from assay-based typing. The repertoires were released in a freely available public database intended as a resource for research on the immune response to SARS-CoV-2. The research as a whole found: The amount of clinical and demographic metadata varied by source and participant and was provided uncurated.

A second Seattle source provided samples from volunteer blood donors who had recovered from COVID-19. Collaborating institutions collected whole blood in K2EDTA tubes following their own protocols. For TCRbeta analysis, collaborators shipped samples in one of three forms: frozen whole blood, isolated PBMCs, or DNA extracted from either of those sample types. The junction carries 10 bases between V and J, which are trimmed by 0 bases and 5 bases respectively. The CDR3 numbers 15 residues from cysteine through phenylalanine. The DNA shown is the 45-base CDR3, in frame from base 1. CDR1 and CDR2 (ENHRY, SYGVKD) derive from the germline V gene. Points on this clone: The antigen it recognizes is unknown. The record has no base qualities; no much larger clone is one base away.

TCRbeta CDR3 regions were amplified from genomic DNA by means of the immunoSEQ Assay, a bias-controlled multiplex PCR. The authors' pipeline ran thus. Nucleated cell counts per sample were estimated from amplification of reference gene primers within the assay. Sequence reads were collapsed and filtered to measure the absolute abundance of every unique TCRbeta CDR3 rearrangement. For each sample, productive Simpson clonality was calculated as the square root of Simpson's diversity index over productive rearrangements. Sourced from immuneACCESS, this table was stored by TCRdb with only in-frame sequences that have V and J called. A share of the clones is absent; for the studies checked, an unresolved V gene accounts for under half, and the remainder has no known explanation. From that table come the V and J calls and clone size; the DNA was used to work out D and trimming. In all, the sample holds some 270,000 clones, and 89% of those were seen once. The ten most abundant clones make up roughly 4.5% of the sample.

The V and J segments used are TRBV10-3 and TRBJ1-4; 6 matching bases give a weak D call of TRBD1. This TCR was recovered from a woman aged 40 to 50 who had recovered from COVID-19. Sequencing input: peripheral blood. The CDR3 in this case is CAISESGGANEKLFF. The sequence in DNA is TGTGCCATCAGTGAGTCTGGGGGGGCGAATGAAAAACTGTTTTTT.